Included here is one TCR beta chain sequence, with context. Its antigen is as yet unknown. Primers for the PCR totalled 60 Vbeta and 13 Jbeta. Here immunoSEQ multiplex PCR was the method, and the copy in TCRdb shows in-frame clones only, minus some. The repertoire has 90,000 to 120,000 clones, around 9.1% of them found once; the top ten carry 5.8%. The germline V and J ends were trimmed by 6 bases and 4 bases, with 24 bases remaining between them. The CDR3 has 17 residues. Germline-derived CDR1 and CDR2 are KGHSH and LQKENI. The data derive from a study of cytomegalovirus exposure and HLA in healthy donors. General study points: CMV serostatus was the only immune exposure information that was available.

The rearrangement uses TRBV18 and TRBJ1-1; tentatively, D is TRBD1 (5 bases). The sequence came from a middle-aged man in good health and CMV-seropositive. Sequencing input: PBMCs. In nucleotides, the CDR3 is TGTGCCAGCTCGTTCCCTCGGAGTCGGTTGGGGGGCACTGAAGCTTTCTTT. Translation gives CASSFPRSRLGGTEAFF.